This passage covers 22 T cell receptor beta chains from one sample sequenced in a study of shared clonotypes between healthy human individuals. Produced via immunoSEQ multiplex PCR; TCRdb's table is partial and in-frame only. The table has roughly 2,300,000 clones, just under 95% seen once. The specimen was naive CD4+ T cells from PBMCs. As for subset: CD45RA+ positively selected. The receptors stem from a man between 18 and 35 years old in good health. Some clones in this sample may be carry-over from other donors' samples.

Only one count was recorded for this clone. The chain has TRBV6-5 and TRBJ2-3; unclear D gene. Deletions cut 2 bases from V and 2 bases from J, with 2 bases between. This CDR3 is 12 amino acids long. Germline lookup yields CDR1 MNHEY and CDR2 SVGAGI. CDR3 loop: CASSYDTDTQYF. The CDR3 nucleotides are TGTGCCAGCAGTTACGACACAGATACGCAGTATTTT.

This chain joins TRBV4-2 and TRBJ1-2, with D maybe TRBD1 (6 bases). V gave up 0 bases and J gave up 5 bases, with 13 bases separating them. The CDR3 is made up of 15 amino acids. Looked up from germline, CDR1 is LGHNA and CDR2 is YNFKEQ. In DNA form, the CDR3 reads TGTGCCAGCAGCCAAGATCATACAGGGCAATATGGCTACACCTTC. As protein: CASSQDHTGQYGYTF.

The rearrangement uses TRBV7-8 and TRBJ2-6; no clear D. Trimming removed 5 bases at V and 2 bases at J, with 13 bases between. Per germline, CDR1 SGHVS and CDR2 FQNEAQ. This CDR3 is built from 16 residues. The CDR3 DNA follows: TGTGCCAGCAGCCCCTCTATGGGTGCTGGGGCCAACGTCCTGACTTTC. It yields the protein CASSPSMGAGANVLTF. Combining the CDR3 with reference TRBV7-8 and TRBJ2-6 gives the whole variable domain GAGVSQSPRYKVAKRGQDVALRCDPISGHVSLFWYQQALGQGPEFLTYFQNEAQLDKSGLPSDRFFAERPEGSVSTLKIQRTQQEDSAVYLCASSPSMGAGANVLTFGAGSRLTVL.

The genes are TRBV28 and TRBJ2-3; 11 bases are a match to TRBD1. Germline-derived CDR1 and CDR2 are MDHEN and SYDVKM. J lost 4 bases, V lost 2 bases, and 2 bases had no gene match. There are 15 residues in the CDR3. The CDR3 spells CASSLPGQGADTQYF. CDR3 bases: TGTGCCAGCAGTTTACCGGGACAGGGGGCAGATACGCAGTATTTT.

This chain links TRBV29-1 with TRBJ1-1, with D perhaps TRBD1 (6 bases). The germline V gene has CDR1 SQVTM and CDR2 ANQGSEA. The CDR3 contains 13 residues. V shed 5 bases and J shed 0 bases, with 10 bases lying between them. CDR3 nucleotide sequence: TGCAGCGTTTCAGGGGTAGTGAACACTGAAGCTTTCTTT. It translates to CSVSGVVNTEAFF.

The chain joins TRBV7-3 to TRBJ2-1; no reliable D call. This CDR3 has 12 amino acids. Trimming pared 2 bases from V and 9 bases from J, leaving 8 bases between. The germline CDR1 and CDR2 sequences are SGHTA and FQGTGA. The CDR3 protein is CASSLPDGEQFF. In DNA, the CDR3 is TGTGCCAGCAGCTTACCCGACGGTGAGCAGTTCTTC.

A single count supports this clone. This chain links TRBV2 with TRBJ2-1; D possibly matches TRBD1 or TRBD2 (5 bases each). V was clipped by 6 bases and J by 6 bases, with 15 bases between them. Germline CDR1 and CDR2: SNHLY and FYNNEI. The CDR3 consists of 14 residues. CDR3 protein: CASSELGVINEQFF. Written as DNA, the CDR3 is TGTGCCAGCAGCGAACTAGGGGTGATCAATGAGCAGTTCTTC.

Concerning this clone: Other DNA sequences in this sample translate to the same CDR3. The chain couples TRBV7-8 to TRBJ1-1; no firm D call. The V gene's germline CDR1 is SGHVS and CDR2 FQNEAQ. V lost 1 base, J lost 4 bases, and 10 bases lay in between. CDR3 length: 14 amino acids. The CDR3 coding sequence is TGTGCCAGCAGCTTAGGTGGGAGCCGCACTGAAGCTTTCTTT. It yields the protein CASSLGGSRTEAFF.

This chain uses TRBV28 with TRBJ2-7, with 10 bases fitting TRBD1. The CDR3 runs to 15 residues. Losses at the gene ends were 3 bases for V and 3 bases for J; bases not matched to a gene: 5. CDR1 and CDR2 (germline): MDHEN, SYDVKM. For the CDR3, the DNA is TGTGCCAGCAGTTTGGGGGACAGGGGCAGCTACGAGCAGTACTTC. Protein sequence: CASSLGDRGSYEQYF. The full variable domain, completed using reference TRBV28 and TRBJ2-7, is DVKVTQSSRYLVKRTGEKVFLECVQDMDHENMFWYRQDPGLGLRLIYFSYDVKMKEKGDIPEGYSVSREKKERFSLILESASTNQTSMYLCASSLGDRGSYEQYFGPGTRLTVT.

The table lists this clone with a few counts. The chain couples TRBV2 to TRBJ1-2; D call uncertain. Germline assignment: CDR1 SNHLY and CDR2 FYNNEI. Between the trimmed V and J ends, which lost 8 bases and 2 bases, there was a span of 9 bases. This CDR3 spans 12 amino acids. CDR3 sequence (DNA): TGTGCCAGCCGAGCGGGAAACTATGGCTACACCTTC. Encoded protein: CASRAGNYGYTF.

The CDR3 is CSVDVTGTGSGETQYF. DNA for the CDR3: TGCAGCGTTGATGTTACCGGGACAGGGTCTGGAGAGACCCAGTACTTC. The V call is TRBV29-1, the J call TRBJ2-5; the match to TRBD1 covers 9 bases. Trimming took 3 bases from V and 4 from J; bases not matched to a gene: 12. The CDR3 is 16 amino acids. Germline V lookup: CDR1 SQVTM, CDR2 ANQGSEA.

The rearrangement uses TRBV28 and TRBJ2-7, with 10 bases lining up with TRBD2. Germline CDR1 reads MDHEN; CDR2 reads SYDVKM. The CDR3 runs 14 residues. The J segment lost 2 bases and the V segment lost 8 bases, leaving 6 bases of the junction unmatched. The DNA of the CDR3 is TGTGCCAGCGAGCGGGGGGGTTTTACCTACGAGCAGTACTTC. It is translated as CASERGGFTYEQYF.

This clone was observed once. This sequence joins TRBV9 and TRBJ2-3, with D unresolved. Germline loops: CDR1 SGDLS, CDR2 YYNGEE. This CDR3 has 12 amino acids. V was shortened by 7 bases and J by 11 bases, with 17 bases between the two germline ends. In nucleotides, the CDR3 is TGTGCCAGCGCCTCGAGAGTCGGCGTGCAGTATTTT. Its translation: CASASRVGVQYF.

J is TRBJ2-4 and V is TRBV7-6, with D possibly matching TRBD2 (6 bases). From germline, CDR1 is SGHVS and CDR2 FNYEAQ. This CDR3 comprises 16 residues. Deletions cut 4 bases from V and 6 bases from J, with 19 bases between. The CDR3 here is CASSSPLEGGRNIQYF. As DNA, the CDR3 is TGTGCCAGCAGCTCGCCCTTGGAGGGAGGACGAAACATTCAGTACTTC.

V is TRBV2 and J is TRBJ2-3, with 9 nucleotides matching TRBD1. The germline V gene has CDR1 SNHLY and CDR2 FYNNEI. The CDR3 has 15 amino acids. The V gene end was trimmed by 6 bases and the J gene end by 1 base; junction bases not matched to a gene: 5. The CDR3, as DNA: TGTGCCAGCAGAGAACAGGGGGCCGGCACAGATACGCAGTATTTT. Translating gives CASREQGAGTDTQYF.

The chain has TRBV10-3 and TRBJ2-3, with D perhaps TRBD2 (6 bases). V was shortened by 0 bases and J by 5 bases, with 12 bases between the two germline ends. The CDR3 covers 15 residues. Germline V CDR1 and CDR2: ENHRY, SYGVKD. The CDR3 spells CAISESGLARDTQYF. CDR3 nucleotides: TGTGCCATCAGTGAGTCGGGACTCGCGCGAGATACGCAGTATTTT.

The chain carries TRBV5-4 and TRBJ2-2; TRBD2 aligns across 11 bases. CDR1 is SGHNT and CDR2 is YYREEE in the germline V gene (reference sequence). The J segment lost 8 bases and the V segment lost 4 bases, leaving 13 bases of the junction unmatched. This CDR3 is built from 17 residues. The CDR3 DNA reads TGTGCCAGCAGCCGCGGGGTACTAGCGGGGGTGGCGGGGGAGCTGTTTTTT. Translation: CASSRGVLAGVAGELFF.

The chain has TRBV29-1 and TRBJ2-5, with D unresolved. The V gene lost 4 bases and the J gene lost 12 bases, with 18 bases spanning the gap. Germline V gives CDR1 SQVTM, CDR2 ANQGSEA. This CDR3 has 12 amino acids. The CDR3 DNA reads TGCAGCGTTGCCGAAACGGAGAAGAAAGAGTACTTC. This translates into CSVAETEKKEYF. The entire variable domain, with the rest obtained from reference TRBV29-1 and TRBJ2-5, is as follows: SAVISQKPSRDICQRGTSLTIQCQVDSQVTMMFWYRQQPGQSLTLIATANQGSEATYESGFVIDKFPISRPNLTFSTLTVSNMSPEDSSIYLCSVAETEKKEYFGPGTRLLVL.

The V call is TRBV28, the J call TRBJ1-1, with 7 bases fitting TRBD1. V was clipped by 7 bases and J by 8 bases; unmatched bases: 13. CDR1 MDHEN and CDR2 SYDVKM come from the germline V gene. The CDR3 has 14 residues. The CDR3 protein is CASILGGVSAEAFF. The CDR3 DNA follows: TGTGCCAGCATTCTAGGGGGCGTATCCGCCGAAGCTTTCTTT.

The chain is built from TRBV29-1 and TRBJ2-3; 13 bases agree with TRBD2. The CDR3 loop spans 15 amino acids. V shed 6 bases and J 5 bases; nucleotides not matched to a gene: 8. CDR1 and CDR2 from the germline V gene are SQVTM and ANQGSEA. DNA for the CDR3: TGCAGCGTCGGGGGACTAGCGGGGACCGGAGATACGCAGTATTTT. Amino acid sequence: CSVGGLAGTGDTQYF.

This sequence joins TRBV30 and TRBJ2-7; 9 positions match TRBD1. The CDR3 spans 14 residues. With 1 base clipped from V and 2 bases from J, the junction kept 3 bases outside the gene matches. Germline assignment: CDR1 GTSNPN and CDR2 SVGIG (reference sequence). CDR3 in DNA: TGTGCCTGGAGTGGGGGGGACAGGGCCTACGAGCAGTACTTC. Residues: CAWSGGDRAYEQYF.

Turning to this clone: The sample holds other DNA sequences that translate to the same CDR3. This chain links TRBV5-1 with TRBJ2-7; 11 nucleotides line up with TRBD1. The CDR3 sequence is 14 residues long. V shed 4 bases and J 1 base; nucleotides not matched to a gene: 1. Germline assignment: CDR1 SGHRS and CDR2 YFSETQ. CDR3: CASSGQGASYEQYF. The CDR3 coding sequence is TGCGCCAGCAGCGGACAGGGGGCGTCCTACGAGCAGTACTTC. The full variable domain, its missing parts supplied by reference TRBV5-1 and TRBJ2-7, is KAGVTQTPRYLIKTRGQQVTLSCSPISGHRSVSWYQQTPGQGLQFLFEYFSETQRNKGNFPGRFSGRQFSNSRSEMNVSTLELGDSALYLCASSGQGASYEQYFGPGTRLTVT.